The sequence of this T cell receptor (beta chain) was determined in a study of CD8+CD57+ T cells in acquired aplastic anemia. Details on this clonotype: Its antigen is as yet unknown.

The trim removed 9 bases at V and 6 bases at J, leaving 9 bases unmatched. Germline V gene sequence: CDR1 LNHDA, CDR2 SQIVND (reference sequence). This CDR3 region has 14 residues. Study observations and caveats: Levels of CD8+ Simpson's diversity were not significantly distinct in patients versus controls.

According to the study, genomic DNA was the template for TCR beta VDJ and CDR3 profiling. TCRdb passed the reads through MiXCR, listing each CDR3 protein once. This table holds about 180,000 distinct CDR3 sequences, approximately 48% found once. Whoever was chosen for sequencing had shown CD8+CD57+ cell expansion by flow cytometry. This receptor was obtained from a human donor with aplastic anemia. Sequenced material: sorted CD4+, CD8+, or CD8+CD57+ T cells (not recorded which) from PBMCs. This chain uses TRBV19 with TRBJ2-1, with TRBD2 identical over 9 bases. The CDR3 sequence: CASGSGRTVNEQFF. CDR3 bases: TGTGCCAGCGGGAGCGGGAGGACCGTCAATGAGCAGTTCTTC.